This T cell receptor beta chain was sequenced for a study of cytomegalovirus exposure and HLA in healthy donors. Germline V lookup: CDR1 SGDLS, CDR2 YYNGEE. V was trimmed by 0 bases and J by 5 bases, leaving 8 bases between them. This CDR3 contains 13 residues. 13 Jbeta primers and 60 Vbeta primers were used for the PCR. Here immunoSEQ multiplex PCR was the method, and the copy in TCRdb shows in-frame clones only, minus some. The sample comprises under 200,000 clones, about nine tenths of which are singletons, and around 0.98% rests with the top ten. The receptor was derived from a boy aged 2 to 9 in good health and CMV-seronegative. V and J are TRBV9 and TRBJ2-5; D uncertain. Sequenced: PBMCs. CDR3 protein: CASSVGGTETQYF. CDR3 coding DNA: TGTGCCAGCAGCGTAGGCGGCACGGAGACCCAGTACTTC.